What follows are 15 T cell receptor beta chains derived from one specimen sequenced in a study of metastatic and nonmetastatic thyroid tumors. Each patient came to thyroid surgery without any prior treatment (of any kind). Through MiXCR, TCRdb re-clonotyped the PCR reads. In the table there are about 11,000 clones, under 35% of which are singletons. The sample consisted of tumor tissue. The receptors derive from a female donor with papillary thyroid cancer or a benign thyroid nodule (not recorded which). Some clones in this sample may be carry-over from other donors' samples.

The chain couples TRBV28 to TRBJ2-5; maybe TRBD2 (6 bases). The V gene's germline CDR1 is MDHEN and CDR2 SYDVKM. The CDR3 totals 16 residues. Trimming removed 6 bases at V and 4 bases at J, with 21 bases between. Written as DNA, the CDR3 is TGTGCCAGCAGCCTGGGGACGGGAGTAGTTGGAGAGACCCAGTACTTC. This translates into CASSLGTGVVGETQYF.

With respect to this clone: Being one base from a much bigger clone, this may be a read error. At the DNA level, this CDR3 is encoded by other sequences in the same sample as well. The V and J genes are TRBV7-6 and TRBJ2-1, with a possible D match to TRBD2 (5 bases). Germline CDR1 and CDR2: SGHVS and FNYEAQ. The CDR3 totals 15 residues. The CDR3 sequence: CASSLVAGGFNEQSF. In DNA, the CDR3 is TGTGCCAGCAGCTTAGTCGCGGGCGGCTTCAATGAGCAGTCCTTC.

This clone has only one observation. This sequence joins TRBV10-2 and TRBJ2-1, with 11 positions matching TRBD2. This CDR3 contains 17 residues. Germline CDR1 is WSHSY and CDR2 is SAAADI. The V segment lost 0 bases and the J segment 7 bases; nucleotides outside the gene matches: 8. The CDR3 reads CASSESIAGGPGNEQFF. In DNA form, the CDR3 reads TGCGCCAGCAGTGAGTCGATAGCGGGAGGGCCGGGAAATGAGCAGTTCTTC.

The chain has TRBV5-1 and TRBJ1-1; tentative D call: TRBD1 (5 bases). V gave up 4 bases and J gave up 4 bases, with 17 bases separating them. CDR3 length: 15 residues. In germline, CDR1 is SGHRS, CDR2 YFSETQ. The CDR3 nucleotides are TGCGCCAGCAGCCCCCTCGCGGGGGGTACCACTGAAGCTTTCTTT. Amino acid sequence: CASSPLAGGTTEAFF.

Many counts were recorded for this clone. Other DNA variants within this sample encode the same CDR3. The J gene is TRBJ2-7, the V gene TRBV6-4; 7 bases are shared with TRBD2. The V and J ends lost 1 base and 0 bases, in that order; junction bases with no gene match: 3. CDR1 MRHNA and CDR2 SNTAGT come from the germline V gene. This CDR3 has 15 residues. The CDR3 DNA reads as TGTGCCAGCAGTGACTTGGGGGGGGGCTCCTACGAGCAGTACTTC. Its protein is CASSDLGGGSYEQYF.

With regard to this clone: An end of the junction does not agree with germline; a read error may underlie this. V and J are TRBV6-5 and TRBJ2-4; D unclear. Germline V lookup: CDR1 MNHEY, CDR2 SVGAGI. The CDR3 is made up of 13 amino acids. The CDR3 is CASSYFQRHIRFF. The DNA of the CDR3 is TGTGCCAGCAGTTACTTCCAGCGACACATTCGGTTCTTC.

This chain joins TRBV7-3 and TRBJ2-2; tentatively, D is TRBD2 (6 bases). V lost 2 bases to trimming and J lost 1 base, with 14 bases between them. Germline CDR1 SGHTA, CDR2 FQGTGA. The CDR3 consists of 17 residues. Here the CDR3 reads CASSLGSGLMNTGELFF. The CDR3 DNA is TGTGCCAGCAGCTTAGGGTCGGGACTCATGAACACCGGGGAGCTGTTTTTT. The full variable domain, in which reference TRBV7-3 and TRBJ2-2 provide the parts outside the CDR3, is GAGVSQTPSNKVTEKGKYVELRCDPISGHTALYWYRQSLGQGPEFLIYFQGTGAADDSGLPNDRFFAVRPEGSVSTLKIQRTERGDSAVYLCASSLGSGLMNTGELFFGEGSRLTVL.

This clone is labeled medium-sized. The CDR3 nucleotides read TGTGCCAGCAGGAACAGGGGGGGGGGTCAGCCCCAGCATTTT. This translates into CASRNRGGGQPQHF. J is TRBJ1-5 and V is TRBV2, with 8 nucleotides matching TRBD1. Germline CDR1 and CDR2: SNHLY and FYNNEI. This CDR3 comprises 14 residues. Losses at the gene ends were 6 bases for V and 6 bases for J; bases not matched to a gene: 7.

This chain uses TRBV24-1 with TRBJ2-5; D assignment may be TRBD1 or TRBD2 (8 bases each). The CDR3 sequence is 18 residues long. V was shortened by 3 bases and J by 5 bases, with 24 bases between the two germline ends. CDR1 is KGHDR, CDR2 SFDVKD, per germline. The CDR3 DNA reads as TGTGCCACCAGTGATACAACAGGGGGGGGACTAGGCGGGGAGACCCAGTACTTC. This gives the protein CATSDTTGGGLGGETQYF.

The chain combines TRBV20-1 with TRBJ2-1, with 10 nucleotides matching TRBD2. J gave up 5 bases and V 7 bases, and 11 bases lay outside the gene matches. Germline CDR1 is DFQATT and CDR2 is SNEGSKA (reference sequence). The CDR3 contains 15 residues. CDR3 protein: CSVLRAGGPNNEQFF. The CDR3 DNA reads as TGCAGTGTCCTAAGAGCGGGGGGGCCAAACAATGAGCAGTTCTTC.

The chain links TRBV2 to TRBJ2-1, with D unclear. Germline V lookup: CDR1 SNHLY, CDR2 FYNNEI. V shed 5 bases and J shed 8 bases, with 7 bases lying between them. This CDR3 region has 11 residues. The CDR3 spells CASSQVDEQFF. The DNA for the CDR3 is TGTGCCAGCAGTCAGGTCGATGAGCAGTTCTTC.

This clone was seen more than once but under ten times. This chain joins TRBV19 and TRBJ2-3; TRBD2 matches 11 bases. In germline, CDR1 is LNHDA, CDR2 SQIVND (reference sequence). Losses at the gene ends were 3 bases for V and 6 bases for J; bases not matched to a gene: 5. This CDR3 is built from 15 residues. The CDR3 loop reads CASSILAGGGDTQYF. CDR3 in DNA: TGTGCCAGTAGTATCCTAGCGGGAGGCGGCGATACGCAGTATTTT. The entire variable domain, with the rest obtained from reference TRBV19 and TRBJ2-3, is as follows: DGGITQSPKYLFRKEGQNVTLSCEQNLNHDAMYWYRQDPGQGLRLIYYSQIVNDFQKGDIAEGYSVSREKKESFPLTVTSAQKNPTAFYLCASSILAGGGDTQYFGPGTRLTVL.

V and J are TRBV20-1 and TRBJ1-2; 7 nucleotides line up with TRBD1. Germline V gives CDR1 DFQATT, CDR2 SNEGSKA (reference sequence). This CDR3 is built from 13 residues. With V trimmed by 3 bases and J by 4 bases, 5 bases remained unmatched. The CDR3 DNA reads TGCAGTGCTAGGGGGGCAGGGGGCTATGGCTACACCTTC. Protein product: CSARGAGGYGYTF.

The gene calls are TRBV20-1 and TRBJ1-5; D call uncertain. In germline, CDR1 is DFQATT, CDR2 SNEGSKA (reference sequence). This CDR3 comprises 12 residues. V lost 6 bases to trimming and J lost 4 bases, with 10 bases between them. The CDR3 loop is CSAREANQPQHF. CDR3 bases: TGCAGTGCGCGTGAAGCAAATCAGCCCCAGCATTTT.

This chain links TRBV7-2 with TRBJ2-5; no reliable D call. Germline values: CDR1 SGHTA, CDR2 FQGNSA. V lost 5 bases and J 11 bases, leaving 18 bases between the germline ends. The CDR3 sequence is 13 residues long. The CDR3 loop reads CASSRGVNPKQYF. CDR3 bases: TGTGCCAGCAGCCGTGGAGTAAACCCCAAGCAGTACTTC.